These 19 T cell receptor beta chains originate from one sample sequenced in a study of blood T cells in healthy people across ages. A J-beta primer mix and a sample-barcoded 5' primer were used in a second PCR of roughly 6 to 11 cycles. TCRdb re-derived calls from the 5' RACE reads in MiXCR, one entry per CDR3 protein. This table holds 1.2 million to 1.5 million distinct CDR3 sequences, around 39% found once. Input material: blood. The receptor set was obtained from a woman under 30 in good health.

CDR3 sequence reads: CASSLVDNPRETQYF. CDR3 DNA: TGTGCCAGCAGTTTAGTCGACAACCCTCGGGAGACCCAGTACTTC. This rearrangement joins TRBV27 to TRBJ2-5; D is unresolved. Between the trimmed V and J ends, which lost 2 bases and 5 bases, there was a span of 15 bases. In germline, CDR1 is MNHEY, CDR2 SMNVEV (reference sequence). There are 15 residues in the CDR3.

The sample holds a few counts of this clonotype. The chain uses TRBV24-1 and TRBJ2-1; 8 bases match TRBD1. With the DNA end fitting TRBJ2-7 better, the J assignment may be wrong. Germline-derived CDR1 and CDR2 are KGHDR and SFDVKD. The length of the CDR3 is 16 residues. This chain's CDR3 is CATSDPRQGSYNEQYF. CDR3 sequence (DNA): TGTGCCACCAGTGATCCCAGACAGGGGAGTTACAATGAGCAGTACTTC.

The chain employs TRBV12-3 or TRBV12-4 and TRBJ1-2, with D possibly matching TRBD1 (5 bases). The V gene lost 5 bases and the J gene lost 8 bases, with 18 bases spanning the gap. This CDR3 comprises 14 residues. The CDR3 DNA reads TGTGCCAGCAGTCTAGGGGTGGTGGACTCCGGCTACACCTTC. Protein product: CASSLGVVDSGYTF.

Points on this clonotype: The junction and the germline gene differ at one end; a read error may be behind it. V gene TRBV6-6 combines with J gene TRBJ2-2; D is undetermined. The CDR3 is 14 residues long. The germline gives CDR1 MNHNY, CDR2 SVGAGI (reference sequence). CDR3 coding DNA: TGTGCCAGCAGTTCGCAAGGGAACGCCGGGGAGCTGTTTTTT. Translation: CASSSQGNAGELFF.

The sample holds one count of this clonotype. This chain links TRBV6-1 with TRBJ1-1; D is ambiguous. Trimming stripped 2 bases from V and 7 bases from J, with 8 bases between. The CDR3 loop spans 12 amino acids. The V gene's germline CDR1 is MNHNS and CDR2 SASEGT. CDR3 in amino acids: CASSETRIEAFF. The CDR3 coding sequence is TGTGCCAGCAGTGAAACCAGAATTGAAGCTTTCTTT.

The CDR3 loop reads CASSPRAVSSYEQYF. The CDR3 coding sequence is TGTGCCAGCAGCCCGCGGGCGGTGAGCTCCTACGAGCAGTACTTC. The J gene is TRBJ2-7, the V gene TRBV7-2; D is perhaps TRBD2 (5 bases). Trimming removed 5 bases at V and 0 bases at J, with 14 bases between. There are 15 residues in the CDR3. Germline CDR1 is SGHTA and CDR2 is FQGNSA. The complete variable domain, with remaining parts taken from reference TRBV7-2 and TRBJ2-7, reads GAGVSQSPSNKVTEKGKDVELRCDPISGHTALYWYRQSLGQGLEFLIYFQGNSAPDKSGLPSDRFSAERTGGSVSTLTIQRTQQEDSAVYLCASSPRAVSSYEQYFGPGTRLTVT.

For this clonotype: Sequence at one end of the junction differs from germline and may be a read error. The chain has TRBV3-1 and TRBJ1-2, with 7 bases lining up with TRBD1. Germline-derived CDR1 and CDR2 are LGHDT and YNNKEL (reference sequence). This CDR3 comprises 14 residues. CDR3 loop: CASNQQGINYGYTF. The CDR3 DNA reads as TGTGCCAGCAACCAACAGGGGATTAACTATGGCTACACCTTC.

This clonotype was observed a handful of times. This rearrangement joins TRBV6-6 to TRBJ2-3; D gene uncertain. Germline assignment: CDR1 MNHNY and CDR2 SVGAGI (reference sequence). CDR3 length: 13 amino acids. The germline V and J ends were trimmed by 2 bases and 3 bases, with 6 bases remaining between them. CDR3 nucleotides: TGTGCCAGCAGTTACGGTCAGACAGATACGCAGTATTTT. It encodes CASSYGQTDTQYF.

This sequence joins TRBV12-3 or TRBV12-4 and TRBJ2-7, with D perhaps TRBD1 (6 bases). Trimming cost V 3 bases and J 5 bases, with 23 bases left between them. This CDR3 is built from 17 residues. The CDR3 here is CASSLDPGTSSLDEQYF. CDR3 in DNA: TGTGCCAGCAGTTTGGACCCCGGGACAAGCAGTCTGGACGAGCAGTACTTC.

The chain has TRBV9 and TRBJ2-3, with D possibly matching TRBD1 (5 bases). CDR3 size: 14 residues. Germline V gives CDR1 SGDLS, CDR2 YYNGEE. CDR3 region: CPLRGRTATDTQYF. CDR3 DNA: TGTCCGCTAAGGGGAAGAACAGCCACAGATACGCAGTATTTT.

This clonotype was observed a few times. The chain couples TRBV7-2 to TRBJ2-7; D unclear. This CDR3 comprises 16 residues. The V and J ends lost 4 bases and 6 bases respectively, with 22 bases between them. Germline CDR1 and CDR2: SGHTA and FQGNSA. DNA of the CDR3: TGTGCCAGCAGCTCACCTGGAGTAGCTGGACCAGTCGAGCAGTACTTC. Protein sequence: CASSSPGVAGPVEQYF.

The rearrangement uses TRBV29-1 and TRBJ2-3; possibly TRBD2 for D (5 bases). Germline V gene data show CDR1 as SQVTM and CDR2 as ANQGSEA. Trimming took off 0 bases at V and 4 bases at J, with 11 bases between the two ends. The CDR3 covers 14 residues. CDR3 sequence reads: CSVEERDSADTQYF. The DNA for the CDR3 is TGCAGCGTTGAAGAACGGGATTCCGCAGATACGCAGTATTTT.

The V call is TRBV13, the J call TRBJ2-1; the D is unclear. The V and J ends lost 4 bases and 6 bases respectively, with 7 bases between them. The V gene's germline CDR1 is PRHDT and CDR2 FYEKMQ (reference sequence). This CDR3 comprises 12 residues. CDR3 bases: TGTGCCAGCAGCTCCACGCTCAATGAGCAGTTCTTC. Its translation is CASSSTLNEQFF.

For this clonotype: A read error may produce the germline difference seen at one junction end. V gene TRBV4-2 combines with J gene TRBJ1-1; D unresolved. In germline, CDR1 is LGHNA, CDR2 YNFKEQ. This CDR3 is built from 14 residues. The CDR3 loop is CASSPHGGDTGAFF. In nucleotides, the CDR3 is TGTGCCAGCAGCCCACACGGCGGGGATACTGGAGCTTTCTTT.

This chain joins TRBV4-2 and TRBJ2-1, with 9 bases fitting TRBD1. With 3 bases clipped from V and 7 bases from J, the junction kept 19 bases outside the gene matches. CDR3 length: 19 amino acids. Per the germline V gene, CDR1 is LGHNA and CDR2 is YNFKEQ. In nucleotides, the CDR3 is TGTGCCAGCAGCCAGGAAAGGACAGGGGTGACCAACCGGGATAATGAGCAGTTCTTC. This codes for CASSQERTGVTNRDNEQFF.

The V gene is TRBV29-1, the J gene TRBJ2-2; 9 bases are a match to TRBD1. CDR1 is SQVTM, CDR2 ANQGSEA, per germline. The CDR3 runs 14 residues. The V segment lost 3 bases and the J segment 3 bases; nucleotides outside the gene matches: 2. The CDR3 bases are TGCAGCGTTGAGGACAGGGGATACACCGGGGAGCTGTTTTTT. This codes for CSVEDRGYTGELFF.

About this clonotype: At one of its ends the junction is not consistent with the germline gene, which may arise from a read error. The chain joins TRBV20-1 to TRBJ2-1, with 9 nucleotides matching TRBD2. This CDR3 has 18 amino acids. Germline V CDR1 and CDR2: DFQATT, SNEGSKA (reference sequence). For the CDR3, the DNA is TGCAGGGCTAGGGGACTAGCTGGCGGGGGGAGCTCCTACAATGAGCAGTTCTTC. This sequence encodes CRARGLAGGGSSYNEQFF.

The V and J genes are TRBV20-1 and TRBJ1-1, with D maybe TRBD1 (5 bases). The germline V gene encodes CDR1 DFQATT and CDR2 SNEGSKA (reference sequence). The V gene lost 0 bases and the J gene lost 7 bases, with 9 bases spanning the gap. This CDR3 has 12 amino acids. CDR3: CSARDWGIEAFF. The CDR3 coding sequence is TGCAGTGCTAGAGATTGGGGCATTGAAGCTTTCTTT.

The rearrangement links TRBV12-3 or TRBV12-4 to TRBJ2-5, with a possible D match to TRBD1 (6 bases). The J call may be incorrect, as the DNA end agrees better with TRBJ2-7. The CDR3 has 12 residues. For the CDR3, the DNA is TGTGCCAGCGGTCCCACAGGGTTCGAGCAGTACTTC. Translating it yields CASGPTGFEQYF.